These T cell receptor beta chains were read from a single sample in a study of blood T cell repertoires in COVID-19. Generated by immunoSEQ multiplex PCR, the TCRdb table keeps only in-frame clones and is missing some. The sample consists of 84,000 or so clones, approximately 78% of them appearing once. The specimen sequenced was peripheral blood. Every receptor here comes from a man in his sixties with COVID-19, enrolled during active disease. Each CDR3 is given with its conserved first and last residue.

TRBJ2-5,TRBV10-3,17,CAISESILGGRGETQYF
TRBJ2-1,TRBV7-3,16,CASSPGGLAGHNEQFF
TRBJ2-7,TRBV5-6,14,CASSLEPGAYEQYF
TRBJ2-3,TRBV7-2,12,CASSSHTDTQYF
TRBJ1-4,TRBV27,13,CASSPRLQEKLFF
TRBJ1-1,TRBV5-1,15,CASSLGAAMNTEAFF
TRBJ2-1,TRBV30,16,CAWSQLLGTSLNEQFF
TRBJ1-2,TRBV30,12,CALTGVYYGYTF
TRBJ2-5,TRBV6-2/TRBV6-3,14,CASSWPGGPETQYF
TRBJ2-3,TRBV3-1/TRBV3-2,13,CASSLIRGDTQYF
TRBJ2-5,TRBV7-2,14,CASSYLAGLETQYF
TRBJ1-1,TRBV12-3/TRBV12-4,13,CASSYAGNTEAFF
TRBJ1-2,TRBV7-2,14,CASSPGQGNYGYTF
TRBJ1-2,TRBV27,14,CASSLQHRGYGYTF
TRBJ1-2,TRBV5-1,13,CASSLLGDNGYTF
TRBJ1-2,TRBV27,15,CASSLAKGGWNGYTF
TRBJ2-5,TRBV5-1,13,CASAAGTKETQYF
TRBJ1-4,TRBV5-5,16,CASSLGHSLTNEKLFF
TRBJ1-4,TRBV3-1/TRBV3-2,15,CASSQETGANEKLFF
TRBJ1-4,TRBV11-2,13,CASSWSRDEKLFF
TRBJ1-2,TRBV19,15,CASSITGVGAYGYTF
TRBJ2-1,TRBV19,16,CASSPLAGGLYNEQFF
TRBJ2-7,TRBV5-5,13,CASRTAGTYEQYF
TRBJ2-3,TRBV9,14,CASSVLEPSDTQYF